This is a list of T cell receptor beta chains from one sample in a study of T cell responses to AZD1222 COVID-19 vaccine. Measured with immunoSEQ multiplex PCR; TCRdb has only the in-frame clones, and not every one. The repertoire has more than 80,000 clones, approximately 90% of them found once; the top ten carry approximately 3.1%. The sample was peripheral blood, taken 28 days after the second AZD1222 dose. Source of these receptors: an adult who received the AZD1222 COVID-19 vaccine. Each CDR3 is given with its conserved first and last residue. Each record gives: D gene, V gene, J gene, clone size, CDR3 DNA, CDR3 protein. The D gene is left open where the match is weak. The size of a clone is reported for some rows only, either as once, few or many, or as a class for expanded clones.

>NA|TRBV27|TRBJ2-1|NA
TGTGCCAGCAGTGGATACGGACTAAGCTACAATGAGCAGTTCTTC
CASSGYGLSYNEQFF
>NA|TRBV20-1|TRBJ2-5|NA
TGCAGTGCTAGAGGCCAAGAGACCCAGTACTTC
CSARGQETQYF
>NA|TRBV12-3/TRBV12-4|TRBJ1-2|NA
TGTGCCAGCAGTGCCAGGAGGAACTATGGCTACACCTTC
CASSARRNYGYTF
>NA|TRBV7-2|TRBJ2-1|NA
TGTGCCAGCACCCCGAGTCTCCGGACGGGAGAGCAGTTCTTC
CASTPSLRTGEQFF
>NA|TRBV6-1|TRBJ2-7|NA
TGTGCCAGCAGTGAACGGGGCAGGCAATACGAGCAGTACTTC
CASSERGRQYEQYF
>TRBD2|TRBV6-4|TRBJ2-3|NA
TGTGCCAGCAGCCCCTCAGGACTAGCGCCGCCGGATACGCAGTATTTT
CASSPSGLAPPDTQYF
>TRBD1|TRBV7-6|TRBJ1-6|few
TGTGCCAGCAGCTTAGGAGGACAGGGGACGAGCTCCTATAATTCACCCCTCCACTTT
CASSLGGQGTSSYNSPLHF
>NA|TRBV12-3/TRBV12-4|TRBJ1-5|NA
TGTGCCAGCAGCTGGGTATTTGAGCCCCAGCATTTT
CASSWVFEPQHF
>NA|TRBV5-1|TRBJ1-2|NA
TGCGCCAGCAGCGACCGGTCTGACCTCCCCAACTATGGCTACACCTTC
CASSDRSDLPNYGYTF
>NA|TRBV7-8|TRBJ2-1|once
TGTGCCAGCAGCTACTCTAAACGGGGGACCCACAATGAGCAGTTCTTC
CASSYSKRGTHNEQFF
>NA|TRBV2|TRBJ1-5|NA
TGTGCCAGCAGCAACAGGGTGGGCAATCAGCCCCAGCATTTT
CASSNRVGNQPQHF
>NA|TRBV6-5|TRBJ2-1|NA
TGTGCCAGCAGCAGGGGGGGGCGATACAATGAGCAGTTCTTC
CASSRGGRYNEQFF
>TRBD1|TRBV2|TRBJ1-4|few
TGTGCCAGCAGGGGACAGGGGGCCCCTAATGAAAAACTGTTTTTT
CASRGQGAPNEKLFF
>TRBD2|TRBV15|TRBJ2-3|once
TGTGCCACCAGCCGATCGACTAGCGGGGTCACAGATACGCAGTATTTT
CATSRSTSGVTDTQYF
>NA|TRBV29-1|TRBJ1-1|NA
TGCGGGGCGGGGCTGGCTACTGAAGCTTTCTTT
CGAGLATEAFF
>TRBD1|TRBV11-2|TRBJ1-2|NA
TGTGCCAGCAGCTTAGATCGGACAGGCGTTCGGTCCGGCTACACCTTC
CASSLDRTGVRSGYTF
>NA|TRBV6-5|TRBJ1-6|NA
TGTGCCAGCAGTTACGGAGGAGGGAGCGTAAATTCACCCCTCCACTTT
CASSYGGGSVNSPLHF
>NA|TRBV19|TRBJ1-1|NA
TGTGCCAGTAGCAGCGGGGGGTTTGAAGCTTTCTTT
CASSSGGFEAFF
>NA|TRBV27|TRBJ2-7|NA
TGTGCCAGCAGTTTAGGGCACCGCGTCGCCGAGCAGTACTTC
CASSLGHRVAEQYF
>NA|TRBV19|TRBJ1-2|NA
TGTGCCAGTAGTATAGTAATAGGTTCCGGCTACACCTTC
CASSIVIGSGYTF
>TRBD1|TRBV2|TRBJ1-5|NA
TGTGCCAGCAGTGAAGACGGACAGGTGGAAAGTGGCAATCAGCCCCAGCATTTT
CASSEDGQVESGNQPQHF
>TRBD1|TRBV5-6|TRBJ1-1|few
TGTGCCAGCAGCTTTTTGGCGACAGGGTCTGGAGGCACTGAAGCTTTCTTT
CASSFLATGSGGTEAFF
>NA|TRBV10-2|TRBJ2-3|NA
TGCGCCAGCAGTGAGGGGGATACGCAGTATTTT
CASSEGDTQYF
>TRBD1|TRBV30|TRBJ1-1|NA
TGTGCCTGGAGTGCCTGGGGACAGGGTGAAGCTTTCTTT
CAWSAWGQGEAFF
>NA|TRBV5-1|TRBJ2-7|NA
TGCGCCAGCAGCTTGGGGGCCCAGGGCGAGCAGTACTTC
CASSLGAQGEQYF
>NA|TRBV18|TRBJ1-6|NA
TGTGCCAGCTCCTCACGAACTGGGGGGCGTTATTCACCCCTCCACTTT
CASSSRTGGRYSPLHF
>TRBD2|TRBV19|TRBJ2-7|NA
TGTGCCAGTAGCCGGACTAGCGGGTACTCCTACGAGCAGTACTTC
CASSRTSGYSYEQYF
>NA|TRBV18|TRBJ1-6|NA
TGTGCCAGCTCACCAAGTGATGATATGGGATTCCCGAATTCACCCCTCCACTTT
CASSPSDDMGFPNSPLHF
>NA|TRBV24-1|TRBJ1-4|NA
TGTGCCACCAGTGATGGAGGGAATGAAAAACTGTTTTTT
CATSDGGNEKLFF
>TRBD2|TRBV4-1|TRBJ2-5|NA
TGCGCCAGCAGCCAACCTCTAGCGGGGGGCCCCCTTCCGACCCAGTACTTC
CASSQPLAGGPLPTQYF
>NA|TRBV7-2|TRBJ1-2|NA
TGTGCCAGCAGCTTAGACCAGGGGCCCTTTTTCGGCTACACCTTC
CASSLDQGPFFGYTF
>TRBD1|TRBV19|TRBJ1-2|NA
TGTGCCAGTAGATCGACAGGGACTCCTAACTATGGCTACACCTTC
CASRSTGTPNYGYTF
>NA|TRBV9|TRBJ2-3|NA
TGTGCCAGCAGCCCTCACACAGATACGCAGTATTTT
CASSPHTDTQYF
>NA|TRBV4-3|TRBJ2-2|NA
TGCGCCAGCAGCCAAGAAAACAGGCTTACCGGGGAGCTGTTTTTT
CASSQENRLTGELFF
>NA|TRBV12-3/TRBV12-4|TRBJ1-1|NA
TGTGCCAGCAGTTTTATCGGGGCTGAAGCTTTCTTT
CASSFIGAEAFF
>NA|TRBV5-6|TRBJ1-2|NA
TGTGCCAGCAGCTGGTACTATGGCTACACCTTC
CASSWYYGYTF
>TRBD2|TRBV24-1|TRBJ2-1|NA
TGTGCCACCAGTGATTCCCAGCGGGGTTACAATGAGCAGTTCTTC
CATSDSQRGYNEQFF
>NA|TRBV24-1|TRBJ1-2|NA
TGTGCCACCAGTGCAGCCGGTGAGGGGCGGCCGGGGGACTACACCTTC
CATSAAGEGRPGDYTF
>NA|TRBV2|TRBJ1-5|NA
TGTGCCAGCGTACAGGATAGCAATCAGCCCCAGCATTTT
CASVQDSNQPQHF
>NA|TRBV7-2|TRBJ1-1|NA
TGTGCCAGCAGCTCCGGGGGGGCTACTGAAGCTTTCTTT
CASSSGGATEAFF
>NA|TRBV6-6|TRBJ2-5|NA
TGTGCCAGCAGTTACTTGGCCGTCGAGACCCAGTACTTC
CASSYLAVETQYF
>NA|TRBV3-1/TRBV3-2|TRBJ1-3|NA
TGTGCCAGCAGCCAAGTGAGGGTGCGGAGGAATCCCATATATTTT
CASSQVRVRRNPIYF